Each of the 26 T cell receptor beta chains below was sequenced from the same sample in a study of blood T cell repertoires in COVID-19. TCRdb's copy holds only in-frame clones and misses some; the assay was immunoSEQ multiplex PCR. Here the sample spans about 100,000 clones, approximately 90% being singletons. What was sequenced was peripheral blood. The source of these receptors is a man aged 50 to 59 with active COVID-19.

The CDR3, as DNA: TGTGCCAGCAGCCTCGGGACACATGGCTACACCTTC. Its protein is CASSLGTHGYTF. This rearrangement joins TRBV3-1 (or the pseudogene TRBV3-2) to TRBJ1-2, with a possible D match to TRBD1 (6 bases). Germline V gives CDR1 LGHDT, CDR2 YNNKEL (reference sequence). Trimming took off 4 bases at V and 6 bases at J, with 9 bases between the two ends. This CDR3 has 12 residues.

The chain combines TRBV6-6 with TRBJ1-5; no clear D. In germline, CDR1 is MNHNY, CDR2 SVGAGI (reference sequence). Between the trimmed V and J ends, which lost 7 bases and 6 bases, there was a span of 10 bases. CDR3 length equals 12 residues. CDR3: CASTTNVQPQHF. The CDR3, as DNA: TGTGCCAGCACTACTAATGTTCAGCCCCAGCATTTT.

The gene calls are TRBV2 and TRBJ1-1; D not resolved. The V end lost 11 bases, the J end lost 3 bases, and 13 bases lay between the germline ends. Germline CDR1 is SNHLY and CDR2 is FYNNEI. The CDR3 covers 12 residues. The CDR3 here is CACDDSDTEAFF. For the CDR3, the DNA is TGTGCCTGTGACGACTCGGACACTGAAGCTTTCTTT.

This clone was observed once. CDR3 nucleotides: TGCAGTGCTAGTAAGGCACAGAACAATCAGCCCCAGCATTTT. Translated, it gives CSASKAQNNQPQHF. V is TRBV20-1 and J is TRBJ1-5; D is ambiguous. Germline loops: CDR1 DFQATT, CDR2 SNEGSKA (reference sequence). V was cut by 3 bases and J by 3 bases, with 12 bases left in between. The CDR3 runs 14 residues.

The chain is built from TRBV3-1 (or the pseudogene TRBV3-2) and TRBJ2-2; 10 positions match TRBD1. Germline V gene data show CDR1 as LGHDT and CDR2 as YNNKEL (reference sequence). This CDR3 has 14 residues. After removal of 4 bases from V and 5 bases from J, the junction contained 1 base not matched to a gene. CDR3 in DNA: TGTGCCAGCAGCCGGACAGGGGGAACCGGGGAGCTGTTTTTT. Translating gives CASSRTGGTGELFF.

V is TRBV9 and J is TRBJ2-7; 9 nucleotides match TRBD2. Unmatched junction bases numbered 3, after V lost 0 bases and J lost 5 bases. CDR1 is SGDLS and CDR2 is YYNGEE in the germline V gene. The CDR3 loop spans 14 amino acids. Written as DNA, the CDR3 is TGTGCCAGCAGCGTAGGTCAGCGGGGGGACGAGCAGTACTTC. Protein: CASSVGQRGDEQYF.

The V and J genes are TRBV29-1 and TRBJ2-4; D is uncertain. This CDR3 region has 13 residues. With 1 base removed from V and 0 bases from J, the gap between germline ends came to 4 bases. CDR1 is SQVTM, CDR2 ANQGSEA, per germline. CDR3 amino acids: CSVEALAKNIQYF. The DNA for the CDR3 is TGCAGCGTTGAAGCACTAGCCAAAAACATTCAGTACTTC.

By its share, this clone is medium-sized (0.01 to 0.1%). The rearrangement links TRBV5-6 to TRBJ1-1; D is unresolved. Germline V CDR1 and CDR2: SGHDT, YYEEEE. The CDR3 has 14 residues. The V end lost 0 bases, the J end lost 0 bases, and 6 bases lay between the germline ends. The DNA of the CDR3 is TGTGCCAGCAGCTTGGGAGGATTGAACACTGAAGCTTTCTTT. Amino acid sequence: CASSLGGLNTEAFF.

The chain recombines TRBV10-1 with TRBJ2-7; tentatively, D is TRBD2 (6 bases). The V gene lost 2 bases and the J gene lost 0 bases, with 11 bases spanning the gap. Per the germline V gene, CDR1 is WNHNN and CDR2 is SYGVQD (reference sequence). CDR3 size: 15 residues. CDR3 in amino acids: CASSEVGGSSYEQYV. The DNA of the CDR3 is TGCGCCAGCAGTGAGGTGGGGGGAAGCTCCTACGAGCAGTACGTC.

The chain carries TRBV5-1 and TRBJ2-2; tentative D call: TRBD1 (5 bases). This CDR3 comprises 13 residues. Germline assignment: CDR1 SGHRS and CDR2 YFSETQ. The ends were cut back, 4 bases at V and 6 bases at J, with 10 bases in the middle. This CDR3 reads CASSPQGSGELFF. In DNA form, the CDR3 reads TGCGCCAGCAGCCCGCAGGGTTCCGGGGAGCTGTTTTTT.

The gene calls are TRBV2 and TRBJ2-1; 9 positions match TRBD2. The germline CDR1 and CDR2 sequences are SNHLY and FYNNEI. The trim removed 3 bases at V and 4 bases at J, leaving 7 bases unmatched. CDR3 size: 16 residues. The CDR3 coding sequence is TGTGCCAGCAGTGAGGGCGGGAGGGCAGAATACAATGAGCAGTTCTTC. Its translation is CASSEGGRAEYNEQFF.

The chain recombines TRBV11-2 with TRBJ2-7, with TRBD2 as a possible D gene (6 bases). From germline, CDR1 is SGHAT and CDR2 FQNNGV. The CDR3 is 17 residues long. V was shortened by 5 bases and J by 0 bases, with 20 bases between the two germline ends. The CDR3 loop is CASSPPRGRGSSYEQYV. The CDR3 DNA reads TGTGCCAGCAGCCCCCCCAGAGGGCGGGGAAGCTCCTACGAGCAGTACGTC.

This rearrangement joins TRBV5-1 to TRBJ1-1, with 8 bases identical to TRBD1. CDR1 and CDR2 (germline): SGHRS, YFSETQ. The CDR3 extends over 16 amino acids. J was trimmed by 3 bases and V by 4 bases; bases with no gene match: 11. In DNA, the CDR3 is TGCGCCAGCAGCGTCGGTGGACAGGGAGAATACACTGAAGCTTTCTTT. Translated: CASSVGGQGEYTEAFF.

This rearrangement joins TRBV29-1 to TRBJ1-1; D possibly corresponds to TRBD1 (6 bases). There are 14 residues in the CDR3. Trimming left V 1 base short and J 4 bases short, with 13 bases between. Germline V gene data show CDR1 as SQVTM and CDR2 as ANQGSEA. In nucleotides, the CDR3 is TGCAGCGTTGAAGTACTAGGGGGTAGCACTGAAGCTTTCTTT. Protein: CSVEVLGGSTEAFF.

The V and J genes are TRBV2 and TRBJ2-1; TRBD1 might be the D (5 bases). CDR1 is SNHLY, CDR2 FYNNEI, per germline. The CDR3 contains 17 residues. The V end was cut by 4 bases, the J end by 2 bases, with 18 bases between. The CDR3 sequence is CASSGNLLAGPYNEQFF. The CDR3 nucleotides are TGTGCCAGCAGTGGAAATCTTTTGGCAGGGCCCTACAATGAGCAGTTCTTC.

V and J are TRBV5-6 and TRBJ1-1, with D unresolved. V was trimmed by 4 bases and J by 1 base, leaving 14 bases between them. The CDR3 is 15 residues long. Germline CDR1 is SGHDT and CDR2 is YYEEEE. CDR3 sequence reads: CASSHRGNGNTEAFF. CDR3 DNA: TGTGCCAGCAGCCACCGGGGTAATGGGAACACTGAAGCTTTCTTT.

This chain uses TRBV19 with TRBJ2-1, with D tentatively TRBD1 (6 bases). Trimming left V 6 bases short and J 0 bases short, with 12 bases between. Germline CDR1 reads LNHDA; CDR2 reads SQIVND (reference sequence). This CDR3 has 15 residues. CDR3 bases: TGTGCCAGTAGGAAGACAGGTAGCTCCTACAATGAGCAGTTCTTC. Protein product: CASRKTGSSYNEQFF.

J is TRBJ2-1 and V is TRBV2; TRBD2 matches 8 bases. The V gene's germline CDR1 is SNHLY and CDR2 FYNNEI. The CDR3 is made up of 14 amino acids. Unmatched junction bases numbered 5, after V lost 4 bases and J lost 6 bases. CDR3 sequence (DNA): TGTGCCAGCAGTGGTAGCGGGGTTGGCAATGAGCAGTTCTTC. Protein sequence: CASSGSGVGNEQFF. The whole variable domain, filled in from reference TRBV2 and TRBJ2-1, reads EPEVTQTPSHQVTQMGQEVILRCVPISNHLYFYWYRQILGQKVEFLVSFYNNEISEKSEIFDDQFSVERPDGSNFTLKIRSTKLEDSAMYFCASSGSGVGNEQFFGPGTRLTVL.

This chain connects TRBV5-1 to TRBJ2-2; 7 bases are a match to TRBD1. V lost 3 bases to trimming and J lost 4 bases; unmatched junction nucleotides: 6. The CDR3 contains 15 residues. CDR1 and CDR2 from the germline V gene are SGHRS and YFSETQ. The DNA of the CDR3 is TGCGCCAGCAGCTCGTGGGACAGAAGCACCGGGGAGCTGTTTTTT. It specifies CASSSWDRSTGELFF. The whole variable domain, filled in from reference TRBV5-1 and TRBJ2-2, reads KAGVTQTPRYLIKTRGQQVTLSCSPISGHRSVSWYQQTPGQGLQFLFEYFSETQRNKGNFPGRFSGRQFSNSRSEMNVSTLELGDSALYLCASSSWDRSTGELFFGEGSRLTVL.

The chain is built from TRBV9 and TRBJ1-4; D is perhaps TRBD1 (5 bases). The CDR3 sequence is 14 residues long. The V end lost 0 bases, the J end lost 7 bases, and 10 bases lay between the germline ends. CDR1 and CDR2 from the germline V gene are SGDLS and YYNGEE. Here the CDR3 DNA reads TGTGCCAGCAGCGTAGGCAGGGATGGTGAAAAACTGTTTTTT. It codes for CASSVGRDGEKLFF.

V usage is TRBV7-7 and J usage is TRBJ1-2; TRBD1 matches 10 bases. The CDR3 sequence is 15 residues long. Losses at the gene ends were 5 bases for V and 8 bases for J; bases not matched to a gene: 11. CDR1 SSHAT and CDR2 FNYEAQ come from the germline V gene (reference sequence). This CDR3 is CASSPRTGGKSGYTF. DNA for the CDR3: TGTGCCAGCAGCCCCCGGACAGGGGGGAAGAGCGGCTACACCTTC.

The chain couples TRBV18 to TRBJ2-5, with 10 bases fitting TRBD1. Germline trimming cut 6 bases from V and 7 bases from J; bases unmatched to any gene: 8. This CDR3 region has 14 residues. In germline, CDR1 is KGHSH, CDR2 LQKENI. The CDR3 sequence: CASSPGTGEGTQYF. The CDR3, as DNA: TGTGCCAGCTCCCCTGGGACAGGGGAAGGGACCCAGTACTTC.

This clone was observed once. J is TRBJ1-2 and V is TRBV20-1, with a weak D call TRBD1 (6 bases). Trimming removed 3 bases at V and 7 bases at J, with 9 bases between. This CDR3 spans 11 amino acids. Germline CDR1 is DFQATT and CDR2 is SNEGSKA (reference sequence). The CDR3 bases are TGCAGTGCTAGTCCAGGGGTTGGCTACACCTTC. Its protein product is CSASPGVGYTF.

V is TRBV21-1 and J is TRBJ2-3; the DNA was not used to check the table's D call, TRBD2. TRBV21-1 is a documented pseudogene. The CDR3 covers 14 residues. CDR3 nucleotides: TGTGCCAGCAGCAAGGGGGGTGGGTCGGATACGCAGTATTTT. Protein sequence: CASSKGGGSDTQYF.

This chain connects TRBV11-3 to TRBJ2-2, with unresolved D. From germline, CDR1 is SGHNT and CDR2 YENEEA. Deletions cut 6 bases from V and 6 bases from J, with 14 bases between. The CDR3 contains 14 residues. Here the CDR3 reads CASSMLSVAGELFF. For the CDR3, the DNA is TGTGCCAGCAGTATGCTTAGTGTTGCCGGGGAGCTGTTTTTT.

The chain combines TRBV11-3 with TRBJ2-5, with TRBD1 identical over 7 bases. The CDR3 loop spans 14 amino acids. Germline V gene data show CDR1 as SGHNT and CDR2 as YENEEA. J was trimmed by 0 bases and V by 11 bases; bases with no gene match: 9. CDR3 protein: CAAQGQPYQETQYF. The CDR3, as DNA: TGTGCCGCCCAGGGACAGCCTTACCAAGAGACCCAGTACTTC.